This TCR beta chain is from a study of blood T cell repertoires in COVID-19 (TCRdb year 2020). About the full investigation: Samples covering the acute and convalescent phases of COVID-19 were provided by collaborators in the United States, Italy and Spain. A de-identified subject ID, COVID-19 status, age in years and sex were almost always included in the sample metadata. Where available, HLA class I and class II types were taken from metadata supplied by the sample provider and were not determined by assay-based typing. The dataset comprised deeply sampled blood TCRbeta repertoires from subjects exposed to, actively infected with, or recovered from COVID-19. Samples were obtained from the ongoing ImmuneRACE study (first 160 participants) and from 1,200 or so subjects provided by 6 global collaborators. The repertoires were released in a freely available public database intended as a resource for research on the immune response to SARS-CoV-2. The material from the prospective study consisted of cDNA or gDNA derived from T cells, B-cell-depleted T cells, or PBMCs. On the study overall, not on this receptor specifically: Clinical and demographic metadata were provided uncurated, with the amount varying by source and participant.

As regards this clone: There is no known antigen for this receptor. The sample holds no much larger clone one base away, and base qualities are not on file.

Per the germline V gene (reference sequence), LNHDA is the CDR1 and SQIVND is the CDR2. Trimming takes 10 bases off V and 5 bases off J; junction bases not matched to a gene: 10. The CDR3 has 13 amino acids, counting the end cysteine and phenylalanine. CDR3 DNA only is kept here, 39 bases in frame from base 1. TCRbeta CDR3 regions were amplified from genomic DNA by means of the immunoSEQ Assay, a bias-controlled multiplex PCR. On the authors' methods: Within the assay, amplification of reference gene primers was used to estimate how many nucleated cells each sample contained. To quantify the absolute abundance of each unique TCRbeta CDR3 rearrangement, sequence reads were collapsed and filtered. For each sample, productive Simpson clonality was calculated as the square root of Simpson's diversity index across productive rearrangements. TCRdb holds this immuneACCESS table with in-frame rearrangements only. Some clones are missing; in checked studies, unresolved V genes explain under half, and the rest has no known cause. The DNA gave D and trimming, while V, J and clone size come from that table. The sample table lists roughly 100,000 clones, around four fifths of them with a count of one. The ten biggest clones cover around 19% of the sample.

Whole blood was collected in K2EDTA tubes by collaborating institutions according to the institutions' own protocols. For TCRbeta analysis, collaborator samples were shipped as frozen whole blood, as isolated PBMCs, or as DNA extracted from either sample type. Recombination joined TRBV19 with TRBJ2-5; 7 central nucleotides agree with TRBD1. Sequenced material: peripheral blood. This TCR was sampled from a woman in her 70s with acute or convalescent COVID-19. The CDR3 region has the sequence CATLGQLGETQYF. The nucleotide sequence is given as TGTGCCACCCTGGGACAGCTGGGGGAGACCCAGTACTTC.